This TCR beta chain was profiled in a study of blood T cell repertoires in COVID-19 (dated by TCRdb to 2020 to 2021). Describing the broader study: Samples covering the acute and convalescent phases of COVID-19 were provided by collaborators in the United States, Italy and Spain. A freely available public database, intended as a resource for researchers studying the immune response to SARS-CoV-2, is where the repertoires were released. The prospective study material was composed of cDNA or gDNA derived from T cells, B-cell-depleted T cells, or PBMCs. Where available, HLA class I and class II types were taken from metadata supplied by the sample provider and were not determined by assay-based typing. Subjects who had been exposed to COVID-19, were actively infected with it, or had recovered from it provided the deeply sampled blood TCRbeta repertoires that made up the dataset. Sample metadata almost always included a de-identified subject ID, COVID-19 status, age in years and sex. Samples came from the ongoing ImmuneRACE study (first 160 participants) plus 1,254 subjects from 6 global collaborators.

Whole blood was collected in K2EDTA tubes by collaborating institutions according to the institutions' own protocols. For TCRbeta analysis, collaborators shipped samples in one of three forms: frozen whole blood, isolated PBMCs, or DNA extracted from either of those sample types. Its CDR3 holds 18 amino acids, cysteine through phenylalanine. Only the CDR3 DNA is retained, 54 bases long and in frame from the first base. The germline V gene sets CDR1 to SGDLS and CDR2 to YYNGEE. V is cut back by 3 bases and J by 5 bases, with 15 bases in the junction unmatched. TCRbeta CDR3 regions were amplified from genomic DNA by means of the immunoSEQ Assay, a bias-controlled multiplex PCR. The paper's data handling went like this. Within the assay, amplification of reference gene primers was used to estimate how many nucleated cells each sample contained. To quantify the absolute abundance of each unique TCRbeta CDR3 rearrangement, sequence reads were collapsed and filtered. For each sample, productive Simpson clonality was calculated by taking the square root of Simpson's diversity index across productive rearrangements. Here the immuneACCESS table is served through TCRdb, limited to in-frame sequences with V and J called. Missing clones are a known gap in these copies; in checked studies unresolved V genes cover under half, and the rest lacks a known reason. V, J and clone size are those of that table, while D and trimming were read from the DNA. For this sample the table gives about 98,000 clones, of which around 80% were detected only once. Of the sample, 3.5% to 5% is held by the ten largest clones.

As to this clone: Its target antigen remains unknown. Base qualities are missing; no much larger clone stands one base away.

Overall study outcomes, separate from this receptor: Clinical and demographic metadata were provided uncurated, with the amount varying by source and participant.

Specimen: peripheral blood. This chain is built from TRBV9 and TRBJ2-2; 8 central bases correspond to TRBD1. The TCR comes from a man aged 55 to 70 with acute or convalescent COVID-19. At the DNA level, the sequence is TGTGCCAGCAGCGCCGGGACAGGAATGGGGTTGGTGACCGGGGAGCTGTTTTTT. Translated, this gives CASSAGTGMGLVTGELFF.